This TCR beta chain was retrieved from a study of graft-versus-host responses after intestinal transplantation. Study summary: Every one of the recipients received anti-thymocyte globulin induction and afterwards took tacrolimus and steroids for roughly three years.

Trimming took 11 bases from V and 4 from J; bases not matched to a gene: 7. The CDR3 sequence is 13 residues long. The germline CDR1 and CDR2 sequences are SGHVS and FNYEAQ. Study-level results: GvH clonotypes were identified within recipient marrow, with a subset emerging first in ileum or blood.

Repertoires were generated with immunoSEQ multiplex PCR, while TCRdb's copy carries only in-frame clones and drops some. Altogether 90,000 to 120,000 clones are present, roughly 87% being singletons, with the ten largest covering approximately 0.88%. Concerning this clone: Its antigen remains unknown.

The V and J genes are TRBV7-6 and TRBJ2-3, with TRBD2 matching 9 bases. The sequence was collected from a human donor who received an intestinal transplant. The material sequenced was unstimulated CD4+ T cells sorted from spleen or lymph node cells, taken before intestinal transplant. The CDR3 loop reads CAGYSGGPDTQYF. DNA for the CDR3: TGTGCCGGGTATAGCGGGGGTCCAGATACGCAGTATTTT. Full variable domain (rest looked up from reference TRBV7-6 and TRBJ2-3): GAGVSQSPRYKVTKRGQDVALRCDPISGHVSLYWYRQALGQGPEFLTYFNYEAQQDKSGLPNDRFSAERPEGSISTLTIQRTEQRDSAMYRCAGYSGGPDTQYFGPGTRLTVL.